Listed below are T cell receptor beta chains from one sample, sequenced in a study of tissue T cells after allogeneic stem cell transplantation. Here immunoSEQ multiplex PCR was the method, and the copy in TCRdb shows in-frame clones only, minus some. The table includes around 25,000 clones, about 90% detected once. Material: blood, obtained before transplantation. These receptors originate from a male donor at least 60 years old who later had graft-versus-host disease after an allogeneic stem cell transplant. Each CDR3 is given with its conserved first and last residue. A D gene is named only where the DNA matches it firmly. Clone size appears in some rows only: once, few, many, or a class for an expanded clone.

clone_size d_call j_call v_call cdr3_nt cdr3_aa
once - TRBJ2-2 TRBV24-1 TGTGCCACCAGGCTTGGAGGCACCGGGGAGCTGTTTTTT CATRLGGTGELFF
- - TRBJ1-6 TRBV4-1 TGCGCCAGCAGCCCCGACAGGCTTAATTCACCCCTCCACTTT CASSPDRLNSPLHF
- - TRBJ1-1 TRBV7-2 TGTGCCAGCAGCTTCTGGGGGGCCGGAAGGGGTACTGAAGCTTTCTTT CASSFWGAGRGTEAFF
- - TRBJ2-3 TRBV5-1 TGCGCCAGCAGCTTGGGCTCAGTTCCAGATACGCAGTATTTT CASSLGSVPDTQYF
- TRBD2 TRBJ2-1 TRBV7-2 TGTGCCAGCAGCGGTACTAGCGGACCCTACAATGAGCAGTTCTTC CASSGTSGPYNEQFF
- - TRBJ1-1 TRBV7-9 TGTGCCAGCAGCTTTACAGAGTGGGTTTTCTTT CASSFTEWVFF
- TRBD1 TRBJ1-1 TRBV6-4 TGTGCCAGCAGTGACTCGAGAGCAGGGGGTGACACTGAAGCTTTCTTT CASSDSRAGGDTEAFF
few - TRBJ1-2 TRBV5-4 TGTGCCAGCAGCTTGGGGGGCGCCGGGGACGTCAACTATGGCTACACCTTC CASSLGGAGDVNYGYTF
- - TRBJ2-7 TRBV2 TGTGCCAGCAGTTTTTGGCCGACCTACGAGCAGTACTTC CASSFWPTYEQYF
- - TRBJ1-3 TRBV24-1 TGTGCCACCAGTGATTTCGGGGTAGTCTTTACTGGAAACACCATATATTTT CATSDFGVVFTGNTIYF
- TRBD2 TRBJ2-1 TRBV11-3 TGTGCCAGCAGCTTAGCGGGGGGGATATCCTACAATGAGCAGTTCTTC CASSLAGGISYNEQFF
- TRBD2 TRBJ2-5 TRBV7-2 TGTGCCAGCAGCTCTGGACTAGGGCGCCGGGAGACCCAGTACTTC CASSSGLGRRETQYF
- - TRBJ1-4 TRBV19 TGTGCCAGTAGTCCCCTTGGGGAGACTACTATATTT CASSPLGETTIF
- - TRBJ2-3 TRBV11-2 TGTGCCAGCAGCTTAGGTCCAGATACGCAGTATTTT CASSLGPDTQYF
- - TRBJ2-7 TRBV5-6 TGTGCCAGCAGCTCTCCCGGGGACGAGCAGTACTTC CASSSPGDEQYF
once TRBD1 TRBJ2-5 TRBV19 TGTGCCAGTAGTACCCCGACAGGGCGGGAGACCCAGTACTTC CASSTPTGRETQYF
- - TRBJ2-2 TRBV7-6 TGTGCCAGCAGCGGATCAGGATCGAACACCGGGGAGCTGTTTTTT CASSGSGSNTGELFF
- TRBD2 TRBJ2-4 TRBV5-4 TGTGCCAGCACGGCCCGTCCGGGAGGGCCAGCCAAAAACATTCAGTACTTC CASTARPGGPAKNIQYF
- TRBD1 TRBJ1-6 TRBV5-1 TGCGCCAGCAGCTTGGAGGGACAGGATCGTAATTCACCCCTCCACTTT CASSLEGQDRNSPLHF
- - TRBJ2-7 TRBV6-5 TGTGCCAGCAGGACCCGAGGCCTTACCTACGAGCAGTACTTC CASRTRGLTYEQYF
- - TRBJ1-6 TRBV5-1 TGCGCCAGCAGGGGGGATTCACCCCTCCACTTT CASRGDSPLHF
- TRBD2 TRBJ2-1 TRBV5-5 TGTGCCAGCAGCTGGACTAGCGGGAGGGGGTCGGATGAGCAGTTCTTC CASSWTSGRGSDEQFF
- TRBD1 TRBJ1-2 TRBV5-1 TGCGCCAGCAGCGAAGACGGGACAGTGAGAATAGGCTACACCTTC CASSEDGTVRIGYTF
- TRBD1 TRBJ1-2 TRBV27 TGTGCCAGCAGTTACCGAGGACAGGCTAAAGACCATAACTATGGCTACACCTTC CASSYRGQAKDHNYGYTF
- TRBD1 TRBJ2-1 TRBV10-2 TGCGCCAGCAGCGACCGACAGGGATTCTCCTACAATGAGCAGTTCTTC CASSDRQGFSYNEQFF
- - TRBJ1-4 TRBV27 TGTGCCAGCAGTCCCCGACACTACGAGGGTGAAAAACTGTTTTTT CASSPRHYEGEKLFF
- - TRBJ1-1 TRBV9 TGTGCCAGCAGCGGAGACCTGAACACTGAAGCTTTCTTT CASSGDLNTEAFF
- - TRBJ2-1 TRBV2 TGTGCCAGCAGCGTGGACTATGAGCAGTTCTTC CASSVDYEQFF
once - TRBJ1-2 TRBV2 TGTGCCAGCAGGGCCAACTCGATGGGCTACACCTTC CASRANSMGYTF
- TRBD1 TRBJ1-5 TRBV19 TGTGCCACCACGGACAGGCGGAGCAATCAGCCCCAGCATTTT CATTDRRSNQPQHF
- - TRBJ1-5 TRBV29-1 TGCAGCGTCCAGGGAAGCAATCAGCCCCAGCATTTT CSVQGSNQPQHF
- TRBD2 TRBJ2-5 TRBV7-9 TGTGCCAGCAGCCGAAGACTAGCGGGAGTCGAGACCCAGTACTTC CASSRRLAGVETQYF
- - TRBJ2-7 TRBV6-1 TGTGCCAGCAGTGAAGGCAGGGTCACCTACGAGCAGTACTTC CASSEGRVTYEQYF
- - TRBJ1-3 TRBV4-1 TGCGCCAGCAGCCAAGGAAAAGGGGGGGCGCAAGGAAACACCATATATTTT CASSQGKGGAQGNTIYF
- TRBD2 TRBJ2-1 TRBV3-1/TRBV3-2 TGTGCCAGCAGCCAAGATGTGACTAGCGGGGGCCTCGATGAGCAGTTCTTC CASSQDVTSGGLDEQFF
- TRBD1 TRBJ2-5 TRBV5-1 TGCGCCAGCAGCTTGGCGGACAGGGAAGAGACCCAGTACTTC CASSLADREETQYF
- - TRBJ1-4 TRBV7-9 TGTGCCAGCAGCATTCGCCCCCCGATAACTAATGAAAAACTGTTTTTT CASSIRPPITNEKLFF
- - TRBJ1-4 TRBV7-9 TGTGCCAGCAGCCAACAGGTTAATGAAAAACTGTTTTTT CASSQQVNEKLFF
once TRBD1 TRBJ1-1 TRBV28 TGTGCCAGCAGACCCGGGACAGCGAACACTGAAGCTTTCTTT CASRPGTANTEAFF
- TRBD1 TRBJ2-2 TRBV6-4 TGTGCCAGCAGTGACTCGACAGGGGTCGGTCAAGCCGGGGAGCTGTTTTTT CASSDSTGVGQAGELFF
- - TRBJ1-1 TRBV27 TGTGCCAGCAGCTACAGGGTGAACACTGAAGCTTTCTTT CASSYRVNTEAFF
- TRBD1 TRBJ2-7 TRBV28 TGTGCCAGCAGTTACCCGGGGACAGTTCCTTCCGAGCAGTACTTC CASSYPGTVPSEQYF
- - TRBJ1-5 TRBV25-1 TGTGCCAGCAGTCTAGGAGGGGCTCAGCCCCAGCATTTT CASSLGGAQPQHF
- - TRBJ1-3 TRBV7-9 TGTGCCACCCAAGGACTCTCTGGAAACACCATATATTTT CATQGLSGNTIYF
- - TRBJ2-3 TRBV5-1 TGCGCCAGCAGCTTGGGACCTTCGGGAGATACGCAGTATTTT CASSLGPSGDTQYF
- TRBD1 TRBJ1-2 TRBV19 TGTGCCAGTATCACCGGGACAGCTAACTATGGCTACACCTTC CASITGTANYGYTF
- - TRBJ1-5 TRBV7-6 TGTGCCAGCAGCTCTCCACAGCAGCCCCAGCATTTT CASSSPQQPQHF
- - TRBJ1-4 TRBV19 TGTGCCAGTAGCGGGGGTTTTACACTCGCAAATGAAAAACTGTTTTTT CASSGGFTLANEKLFF